This is a list of T cell receptor beta chains from one sample in a study of T cell repertoires in cytomegalovirus infection. Their target antigens are unknown. TCRdb fed the reads into MiXCR, producing one record per CDR3 protein. In the table there are some 900,000 distinct CDR3 sequences, 30% to 35% of which are singletons. The material was cultured CD8+ T cells from PBMCs, obtained from culture after CMV antigen stimulation. These TCRs come from a human donor in good health (CMV status not recorded). Some clones in this sample may be carry-over from other donors' samples. Both conserved end residues are trimmed from each CDR3.

J gene	V gene	CDR3 length	CDR3 protein
TRBJ1-1	TRBV6-1	15	ASSEWLGVASNTEAF
TRBJ1-1	TRBV3-1	12	ASSRERMNTEAF
TRBJ1-1	TRBV19	12	ASSIRGGVSEAF
TRBJ1-1	TRBV4-1	11	ASSPAPGALAF
TRBJ1-5	TRBV28	16	ASSLEGPPIYSNQPQH
TRBJ2-5	TRBV5-4	13	ASSLLGTSGETQY
TRBJ1-5	TRBV27	13	ASSWGDGSNQPQH
TRBJ1-2	TRBV15	13	ATSRSQGGNYGYT
TRBJ2-5	TRBV7-2	15	ASSLGVLRGGMETQY
TRBJ2-3	TRBV12-5	10	ASVPTANTQY
TRBJ2-3	TRBV27	13	ASGQLAGPTDTQY
TRBJ2-1	TRBV28	13	ASSLTQGAIDEQF
TRBJ2-3	TRBV6-4	13	ASSVQAGGTDTQY
TRBJ2-2	TRBV27	13	ASSDSPARTGELF
TRBJ2-7	TRBV6-1	10	ASSEDIYEQY
TRBJ2-7	TRBV5-6	14	ASSLTSGGVDDEQY
TRBJ1-6	TRBV7-9	12	ASRPGTGESPLH
TRBJ1-4	TRBV3-1	10	ASKDRSEKLF
TRBJ1-5	TRBV7-2	15	ASSLARGGPSNQPQH
TRBJ1-5	TRBV27	13	ASSLSYGSYQPQH
TRBJ2-1	TRBV6-1	10	ASSTGGGEQF
TRBJ1-1	TRBV19	9	ASSIGGDGF
TRBJ2-7	TRBV12-3/TRBV12-4	13	ASSLGRHYSYEQY
TRBJ2-2	TRBV12-3/TRBV12-4	11	ASRLPGIGELF
TRBJ2-1	TRBV2	12	ATPKFLGRSEQF
TRBJ1-5	TRBV27	12	ASRGTVSNQPQH
TRBJ2-3	TRBV5-5	13	ASSLVQGATDTQY
TRBJ2-1	TRBV7-9	14	ASSLTAFSSYNEQF
TRBJ2-7	TRBV6-1	11	ASSGGTVYEQY
TRBJ2-3	TRBV11-2	14	ASSFHRDGSPDTQY
TRBJ2-1	TRBV5-6	17	ASSFFRPTGAVPYNEQF
TRBJ1-1	TRBV11-3	13	ASSLSGGEETEAF
TRBJ2-1	TRBV6-6	11	ASSYPAWVEQF
TRBJ2-5	TRBV20-1	13	SARAGQLVQETQY
TRBJ2-1	TRBV19	10	ASSAGENEQF
TRBJ2-7	TRBV7-9	11	AGSGQGSYEQY
TRBJ2-5	TRBV7-6	13	ASSPVTGGWETQY
TRBJ1-5	TRBV27	15	ASSLSFLTGPYQPQH
TRBJ2-1	TRBV11-2	10	ASSYDRAEQF
TRBJ2-3	TRBV24-1	17	ATSEGLVLDRDHTDTQY
TRBJ1-2	TRBV4-1	13	ASSQDMGANYGYT
TRBJ2-1	TRBV10-3	16	AISGPPRQEPSYNEQF
TRBJ2-5	TRBV7-2	13	ASSVGGAAEETQY
TRBJ1-6	TRBV27	11	ASSSSYNSPLH
TRBJ2-3	TRBV9	14	ASSGGGLPRPDTQY
TRBJ2-7	TRBV3-1	13	ASSPQGTGSYEQY
TRBJ2-3	TRBV27	13	ASRTEPTSTDTQY
TRBJ2-5	TRBV7-9	11	ASSLALQETQY
TRBJ1-2	TRBV19	11	ASSIAGLYGYT
TRBJ2-1	TRBV7-2	12	ASSLVDRPAEQF